These T cell receptor beta chains were read from a single sample in a study of shared clonotypes between healthy human individuals. The table came from immunoSEQ multiplex PCR; TCRdb's copy has only in-frame clones and leaves some out. Of 500,000 to 650,000 clones listed, 70% to 80% were seen once; the top ten hold more than 10%. The source material was PBMCs. The receptors were sampled from a woman aged 40 to 50 in good health. Some clones in this sample may be carry-over from other donors' samples. Both conserved end residues are part of each CDR3. A D gene is named only where the DNA matches it firmly. For some rows the clone size is stated as once, few or many, or as a class when expanded; others skip it.

TRBD2 | TRBJ2-5 | TRBV7-2 | few | TGTGCCAGCAGCCAGGGACTAGCGATAAAGACCCAGTACTTC | CASSQGLAIKTQYF
NA | TRBJ2-7 | TRBV5-1 | NA | TGCGCCAGCAGCTTGGTACTATCGTCCGAGCAGTACTTC | CASSLVLSSEQYF
NA | TRBJ2-7 | TRBV10-3 | NA | TGTGCCATCAGGAGGGAGACAGATATCTACGAGCAGTACTTC | CAIRRETDIYEQYF
TRBD2 | TRBJ2-3 | TRBV5-4 | NA | TGTGCCAGCAGCCTGACTAGCGGGAGGATGGATACGCAGTATTTT | CASSLTSGRMDTQYF
NA | TRBJ2-7 | TRBV7-8 | NA | TGTGCCAGCAGTCAAAATGGGCGCTACGAGCAGTACTTC | CASSQNGRYEQYF
NA | TRBJ2-7 | TRBV4-1 | NA | TGCGCCAGCAGCCAAGCACTGAAATTTGCCTACGAGCAGTACTTC | CASSQALKFAYEQYF
NA | TRBJ2-7 | TRBV30 | NA | TGTGCCTGGTCCGGGGGCGGCTACGAGCAGTACTTC | CAWSGGGYEQYF
TRBD2 | TRBJ2-5 | TRBV9 | NA | TGTGCCAGCAGCATGGGACTAGCGGGAGGGCTACAAGAGACCCAGTACTTC | CASSMGLAGGLQETQYF
NA | TRBJ2-1 | TRBV27 | NA | TGTGCCAGCAGTTTAAGCCCTAGTCTCGCCTACAATGAGCAGTTCTTC | CASSLSPSLAYNEQFF
NA | TRBJ2-1 | TRBV28 | NA | TGTGCCAGCCGTGGCTCCGGGACAACCTACAATGAGCAGTTCTTC | CASRGSGTTYNEQFF
NA | TRBJ1-1 | TRBV7-9 | NA | TGTGCCAGCAGCTTAAGGACGAACACTGAAGCTTTCTTT | CASSLRTNTEAFF
TRBD1 | TRBJ1-2 | TRBV15 | NA | TGTGCCACCAGCCGGGGTGGAGGGGGCTTGTCCTATGGCTACACCTTC | CATSRGGGGLSYGYTF
TRBD1 | TRBJ1-5 | TRBV28 | NA | TGTGCCAGCAGTTCGACAGGGGTCTCGACGCAATTGCATCAGCCCCAGCATTTT | CASSSTGVSTQLHQPQHF
TRBD1 | TRBJ2-5 | TRBV10-3 | few | TGTGCCATCAGTGACTCGACAGGGCGGCTAACCCAGTACTTC | CAISDSTGRLTQYF
TRBD1 | TRBJ1-1 | TRBV7-9 | NA | TGTGCCAGCAGCCTAATGGGTCCAGGGGGGGTCACTGAAGCTTTCTTT | CASSLMGPGGVTEAFF
TRBD1 | TRBJ1-1 | TRBV7-6 | once | TGTGCCAGCAGAAAATTGGACAGGGGGAACACTGAAGCTTTCTTT | CASRKLDRGNTEAFF
TRBD1 | TRBJ2-5 | TRBV4-2 | NA | TGTGCCAGCAGCCAAGCGGGACAGACACAAGAGACCCAGTACTTC | CASSQAGQTQETQYF
NA | TRBJ2-7 | TRBV4-2 | NA | TGTGCCAGCAGCCCGTCAATCTCCTACGAGCAGTACTTC | CASSPSISYEQYF
NA | TRBJ2-1 | TRBV18 | NA | TGTGCCAGCTCACCCAGCAGCTCCTACAATGAGCAGTTCTTC | CASSPSSSYNEQFF
NA | TRBJ1-4 | TRBV30 | NA | TGTGCCTGGAGTGTAGGGCCCTTGGAGGAAAAACTGTTTTTT | CAWSVGPLEEKLFF
TRBD2 | TRBJ2-2 | TRBV4-3 | NA | TGCGCCAGCAGCCAAGACTTAGCGGGAGGACTCGGTGAGCTGTTTTTT | CASSQDLAGGLGELFF
NA | TRBJ2-1 | TRBV5-1 | NA | TGCGCCAGCAGCGAGTGGCGGACTTACAATGAGCAGTTCTTC | CASSEWRTYNEQFF
NA | TRBJ1-5 | TRBV5-1 | NA | TGCGCCAGCAGCTTGGGACATCCGGATCAGCCCCAGCATTTT | CASSLGHPDQPQHF
NA | TRBJ2-2 | TRBV7-9 | NA | TGTGCCAGCAGCTGGGACTTATCCTCCGGGGAGCTGTTTTTT | CASSWDLSSGELFF
NA | TRBJ1-5 | TRBV30 | few | TGTGCCTGGAGTGTACGGGGTCAGCCCCAGCATTTT | CAWSVRGQPQHF
NA | TRBJ2-3 | TRBV2 | NA | TGTGCCAGCATGGTCACAGATACGCAGTATTTT | CASMVTDTQYF
TRBD2 | TRBJ2-3 | TRBV7-9 | NA | TGTGCCAGCCGGGGGGGGTTCCCCACAGATACGCAGTATTTT | CASRGGFPTDTQYF
NA | TRBJ2-3 | TRBV6-5 | once | TGTGCCAGCAGTTCGGTGGATACGCAGTATTTT | CASSSVDTQYF
NA | TRBJ1-4 | TRBV7-9 | NA | TGTGCCAGCAGCTTGTACAGGGACCATGAAAAACTGTTTTTT | CASSLYRDHEKLFF
NA | TRBJ2-7 | TRBV7-8 | NA | TGTGCCAGCAGCTTAGTCGCGAGTTCTTACGAGCAGTACTTC | CASSLVASSYEQYF
NA | TRBJ2-7 | TRBV4-3 | NA | TGCGCCAGCAGCAAAGACACAAGGGGCGAGCAGTACTTC | CASSKDTRGEQYF
NA | TRBJ1-1 | TRBV6-5 | NA | TGTGCCAGCGGAAGGGCCACTGAAGCTTTCTTT | CASGRATEAFF
NA | TRBJ2-1 | TRBV28 | NA | TGTGCCAGCAGTACCGCAGGGAGATCCTACAATGAGCAGTTCTTC | CASSTAGRSYNEQFF
TRBD2 | TRBJ2-7 | TRBV5-5 | many | TGTGCCAGCAGCTTCGCTACTAGCGGGGGCGAGCAGTACTTC | CASSFATSGGEQYF
NA | TRBJ2-7 | TRBV2 | NA | TGTGCCAGCAGTGACAGACCCGAGCAGTACTTC | CASSDRPEQYF
NA | TRBJ2-2 | TRBV2 | NA | TGTGCCAGCACTCGGGACCGTCTCGCCACCGGGGAGCTGTTTTTT | CASTRDRLATGELFF
NA | TRBJ1-4 | TRBV6-1 | NA | TGTGCCAGCAGTGAAGCGCCCGGGGAGGGTGTTGAAAAACTGTTTTTT | CASSEAPGEGVEKLFF
NA | TRBJ2-2 | TRBV27 | NA | TGTGCCAGCAGTTTATACTCAGGGAACACCGGGGAGCTGTTTTTT | CASSLYSGNTGELFF
NA | TRBJ1-2 | TRBV4-1 | NA | TGCGCCAGCAGCCAAGATTCCCCGGCTGGCTACACCTTC | CASSQDSPAGYTF